The rows below give T cell receptor beta chains drawn from one sample of a study of blood T cell repertoires in COVID-19. The table came from immunoSEQ multiplex PCR; TCRdb's copy has only in-frame clones and leaves some out. This table holds about 160,000 clones, around 81% found once. The sequencing sample was made of peripheral blood. These receptors were taken from a man between 65 and 85 years old who had recovered from COVID-19. The CDR3 runs from the conserved cysteine through the conserved F or W. Each record gives: D gene, V gene, clone size, J gene, CDR3 DNA, CDR3 protein. A D gene is named only where the DNA matches it firmly. The size entry is marked missing in some rows and otherwise reads once, few, many or a size class.

d_call: NA; v_call: TRBV28; clone_size: NA; j_call: TRBJ1-4; cdr3_nt: TGTGCCAGCAGTTTTAGACCGAGGAATGAAAAACTGTTTTTT; cdr3_aa: CASSFRPRNEKLFF
d_call: TRBD1; v_call: TRBV18; clone_size: NA; j_call: TRBJ1-1; cdr3_nt: TGTGCCAGCTCACTGGGACAGCCGAACACTGAAGCTTTCTTT; cdr3_aa: CASSLGQPNTEAFF
d_call: NA; v_call: TRBV19; clone_size: NA; j_call: TRBJ1-4; cdr3_nt: TGTGCCAGTACCTCTCCTGGACTGAATGAAAAACTGTTTTTT; cdr3_aa: CASTSPGLNEKLFF
d_call: TRBD2; v_call: TRBV10-1; clone_size: once; j_call: TRBJ2-4; cdr3_nt: TGCGCCAACTGCAAGGGACTAGTTCGTGACATTCAGTACTTC; cdr3_aa: CANCKGLVRDIQYF
d_call: TRBD2; v_call: TRBV27; clone_size: NA; j_call: TRBJ2-1; cdr3_nt: TGTGCCAGCAGAGGACTAGCGGGAGGTGGTGAGCAGTTCTTC; cdr3_aa: CASRGLAGGGEQFF
d_call: TRBD1; v_call: TRBV6-1; clone_size: once; j_call: TRBJ2-2; cdr3_nt: TGTGCCAGCAGTGAACTTACAGGGGTATGGTCCGGGGAGCTGTTTTTT; cdr3_aa: CASSELTGVWSGELFF
d_call: TRBD2; v_call: TRBV10-3; clone_size: NA; j_call: TRBJ2-1; cdr3_nt: TGTGCCATCAGTGAGGGGCCGGGGCTAGCGGCTTACAATGAGCAGTTCTTC; cdr3_aa: CAISEGPGLAAYNEQFF
d_call: TRBD1; v_call: TRBV6-5; clone_size: NA; j_call: TRBJ1-1; cdr3_nt: TGTGCCAGCAGCTTTGGGGGACAGGGCACTGAAGCTTTCTTT; cdr3_aa: CASSFGGQGTEAFF
d_call: TRBD1; v_call: TRBV4-2; clone_size: few; j_call: TRBJ1-4; cdr3_nt: TGTGCCAGCAGCCCACCAAGGACAGGGGAAGTTCAAAAACTGTTTTTT; cdr3_aa: CASSPPRTGEVQKLFF
d_call: TRBD1; v_call: TRBV7-3; clone_size: many; j_call: TRBJ2-1; cdr3_nt: TGTGCCAGCAGCTTAATGGGGGGACAGGGCTATGAGCAGTTCTTC; cdr3_aa: CASSLMGGQGYEQFF
d_call: TRBD2; v_call: TRBV4-2; clone_size: NA; j_call: TRBJ2-1; cdr3_nt: TGTGCCAGCAGCCAAGAGGCAATAGCGGGAGTCAATGAGCAGTTCTTC; cdr3_aa: CASSQEAIAGVNEQFF
d_call: TRBD1; v_call: TRBV3-1/TRBV3-2; clone_size: NA; j_call: TRBJ1-1; cdr3_nt: TGTGCCAGCAGCGTCCCGGGACAGGGGGCGAACACTGAAGCTTTCTTT; cdr3_aa: CASSVPGQGANTEAFF
d_call: TRBD2; v_call: TRBV7-6; clone_size: few; j_call: TRBJ2-7; cdr3_nt: TGTGCCAGCAGCTTAGTCGGCGGGAGTCGCGAGCAGTACTTC; cdr3_aa: CASSLVGGSREQYF
d_call: NA; v_call: TRBV2; clone_size: NA; j_call: TRBJ1-5; cdr3_nt: TGTGCCAGCAGTGAAGCCTTAGTGAGCCAGCCCCAGCATTTT; cdr3_aa: CASSEALVSQPQHF
d_call: NA; v_call: TRBV7-9; clone_size: NA; j_call: TRBJ1-3; cdr3_nt: TGTGCCAGCAGCTTAGAACCCCCGAGCTCTGGAAACACCATATATTTT; cdr3_aa: CASSLEPPSSGNTIYF
d_call: TRBD2; v_call: TRBV10-2; clone_size: NA; j_call: TRBJ2-3; cdr3_nt: TGCGCCAGCGGGCTAGCGGGCGGAGATACGCAGTATTTT; cdr3_aa: CASGLAGGDTQYF
d_call: NA; v_call: TRBV9; clone_size: NA; j_call: TRBJ1-4; cdr3_nt: TGTGCCAACAGTCGAGTAGGGGGAGGGGAAAAACTGTTTTTT; cdr3_aa: CANSRVGGGEKLFF
d_call: NA; v_call: TRBV12-3/TRBV12-4; clone_size: many; j_call: TRBJ2-7; cdr3_nt: TGTGCCAGCAGTTCAGGGGACTACGAGCAGTACTTC; cdr3_aa: CASSSGDYEQYF
d_call: NA; v_call: TRBV5-6; clone_size: NA; j_call: TRBJ1-2; cdr3_nt: TGTGCCAGCAGCTTGGAAGGGACTACCTATGGCTACACCTTC; cdr3_aa: CASSLEGTTYGYTF
d_call: TRBD1; v_call: TRBV19; clone_size: many; j_call: TRBJ1-2; cdr3_nt: TGTGCCAGTAGTCCGGACAGGGCGTTGAAAGGCTACACCTTC; cdr3_aa: CASSPDRALKGYTF
d_call: TRBD1; v_call: TRBV29-1; clone_size: NA; j_call: TRBJ1-5; cdr3_nt: TGCAGCGTTGTAACAGGGGACGGCAATCAGCCCCAGCATTTT; cdr3_aa: CSVVTGDGNQPQHF
d_call: TRBD1; v_call: TRBV5-5; clone_size: NA; j_call: TRBJ2-7; cdr3_nt: TGTGCCAGCACCCAGGGGACAGGGTTTTACGAGCAGTACTTC; cdr3_aa: CASTQGTGFYEQYF
d_call: TRBD1; v_call: TRBV28; clone_size: NA; j_call: TRBJ1-5; cdr3_nt: TGTGCCAGCATGCCCCAGGACAGGGATCAGCCCCAGCATTTT; cdr3_aa: CASMPQDRDQPQHF
d_call: NA; v_call: TRBV2; clone_size: NA; j_call: TRBJ2-2; cdr3_nt: TGTGCCAGCAGTGCGGGACTCCGAAGTTTGACCGGGGAGCTGTTTTTT; cdr3_aa: CASSAGLRSLTGELFF
d_call: NA; v_call: TRBV19; clone_size: NA; j_call: TRBJ1-2; cdr3_nt: TGTGCCAGTACGGATGTAGGGAGGAATGGCTACACCTTC; cdr3_aa: CASTDVGRNGYTF
d_call: NA; v_call: TRBV11-2; clone_size: NA; j_call: TRBJ2-7; cdr3_nt: TGTGCCAGCAGCCTTAATCGGGGGAACTCCTACGAGCAGTACTTC; cdr3_aa: CASSLNRGNSYEQYF
d_call: TRBD1; v_call: TRBV7-9; clone_size: NA; j_call: TRBJ1-2; cdr3_nt: TGTGCCAGCAGCCTTGACAGGGGAGCCTATGGCTACACCTTC; cdr3_aa: CASSLDRGAYGYTF
d_call: NA; v_call: TRBV9; clone_size: NA; j_call: TRBJ2-5; cdr3_nt: TGTGCCAGCAGCGTTCGTGAACGCGGGTCGGAGACCCAGTACTTC; cdr3_aa: CASSVRERGSETQYF
d_call: TRBD1; v_call: TRBV11-2; clone_size: NA; j_call: TRBJ1-1; cdr3_nt: TGTGCCAGCAGCTTACAGACAGGGCACACTGAAGCTTTCTTT; cdr3_aa: CASSLQTGHTEAFF
d_call: NA; v_call: TRBV7-2; clone_size: NA; j_call: TRBJ2-6; cdr3_nt: TGTGCCAGCAGCTTAGCGAATTTCCGGGTTGGGGCCAACGTCCTGACTTTC; cdr3_aa: CASSLANFRVGANVLTF
d_call: TRBD2; v_call: TRBV5-1; clone_size: NA; j_call: TRBJ2-3; cdr3_nt: TGCGCCAGCAGCTTGATGGTAGCGGGGCGGATGCAGTATTTT; cdr3_aa: CASSLMVAGRMQYF
d_call: TRBD2; v_call: TRBV4-1; clone_size: NA; j_call: TRBJ2-5; cdr3_nt: TGCGCCAGCAGCCAAGATCCCGCGGGGGGTACCAAGTACTTC; cdr3_aa: CASSQDPAGGTKYF
d_call: TRBD2; v_call: TRBV7-6; clone_size: NA; j_call: TRBJ2-5; cdr3_nt: TGTGCCAGCAGCTTAGGTCGGTCTAGCGGGTCCCAGGAGACCCAGTACTTC; cdr3_aa: CASSLGRSSGSQETQYF
d_call: TRBD1; v_call: TRBV5-1; clone_size: NA; j_call: TRBJ2-5; cdr3_nt: TGCGCCAGCAGCTCGACAGGGGACGAAGAGACCCAGTACTTC; cdr3_aa: CASSSTGDEETQYF
d_call: NA; v_call: TRBV2; clone_size: NA; j_call: TRBJ2-2; cdr3_nt: TGTGCCAGCAGTGAAGCACACAGCACCGGGGAGCTGTTTTTT; cdr3_aa: CASSEAHSTGELFF
d_call: TRBD2; v_call: TRBV2; clone_size: NA; j_call: TRBJ2-2; cdr3_nt: TGTGCCAGCAGTGGGACTAGCGGCACGAACACCGGGGAGCTGTTTTTT; cdr3_aa: CASSGTSGTNTGELFF
d_call: NA; v_call: TRBV9; clone_size: NA; j_call: TRBJ1-2; cdr3_nt: TGTGCCAGCAGCGTAGGGGAGGGGACCTACTCTAACTATGGCTACACCTTC; cdr3_aa: CASSVGEGTYSNYGYTF
d_call: TRBD2; v_call: TRBV9; clone_size: NA; j_call: TRBJ2-5; cdr3_nt: TGTGCCAGCAGCGCGCTAGCGGGAGTTCTTCAAGAGACCCAGTACTTC; cdr3_aa: CASSALAGVLQETQYF
d_call: TRBD1; v_call: TRBV6-5; clone_size: NA; j_call: TRBJ2-2; cdr3_nt: TGTGCCAGCAGGGCCGGGACAGGGAACACCGGGGAGCTGTTTTTT; cdr3_aa: CASRAGTGNTGELFF
d_call: NA; v_call: TRBV10-3; clone_size: NA; j_call: TRBJ2-3; cdr3_nt: TGTGCCATCAGTGAAGGCGCAGCGGACACAGATACGCAGTATTTT; cdr3_aa: CAISEGAADTDTQYF
d_call: NA; v_call: TRBV7-6; clone_size: NA; j_call: TRBJ1-2; cdr3_nt: TGTGCCAGCAGCCCTCGTGGCAGGTCCAGCTATGGCTACACCTTC; cdr3_aa: CASSPRGRSSYGYTF
d_call: NA; v_call: TRBV27; clone_size: NA; j_call: TRBJ2-3; cdr3_nt: TGTGCCAGCAGTTTATACAGCGGGTCGACGTATTTT; cdr3_aa: CASSLYSGSTYF
d_call: TRBD2; v_call: TRBV25-1; clone_size: NA; j_call: TRBJ2-1; cdr3_nt: TGTGCCAGCAGTCCGCCGACTAGCGTCTCCTACAATGAGCAGTTCTTC; cdr3_aa: CASSPPTSVSYNEQFF
d_call: NA; v_call: TRBV5-1; clone_size: NA; j_call: TRBJ2-1; cdr3_nt: TGCGCCAGCAGCCCCGGATCGGGGACTTACAATGAGCAGTTCTTC; cdr3_aa: CASSPGSGTYNEQFF
d_call: NA; v_call: TRBV5-1; clone_size: NA; j_call: TRBJ2-4; cdr3_nt: TGCGCCAGCAGCCCCCCGGGAGCCCAAGGTGGCATTCAGTACTTC; cdr3_aa: CASSPPGAQGGIQYF
d_call: NA; v_call: TRBV10-1; clone_size: NA; j_call: TRBJ2-1; cdr3_nt: TGCGCCAGCAGTGAGTCTGGGGTAGCGGCCCGCAATGAGCAGTTCTTC; cdr3_aa: CASSESGVAARNEQFF
d_call: NA; v_call: TRBV3-1/TRBV3-2; clone_size: NA; j_call: TRBJ2-7; cdr3_nt: TGTGCCAGCAGCCACCAGGGGTACGAGCAGTACTTC; cdr3_aa: CASSHQGYEQYF
d_call: TRBD2; v_call: TRBV7-9; clone_size: once; j_call: TRBJ2-5; cdr3_nt: TGTGCCAGCAGCCGACTAGCGGGAGATGGGGAGACCCAGTACTTC; cdr3_aa: CASSRLAGDGETQYF
d_call: TRBD1; v_call: TRBV2; clone_size: NA; j_call: TRBJ2-3; cdr3_nt: TGTGCCAGCAGCCTGACAGGGGTAACAGATACGCAGTATTTT; cdr3_aa: CASSLTGVTDTQYF
d_call: TRBD1; v_call: TRBV18; clone_size: NA; j_call: TRBJ1-4; cdr3_nt: TGTGCCAGCTCACCACCTGGGACAGGGGGTGAAAAACTGTTTTTT; cdr3_aa: CASSPPGTGGEKLFF
d_call: NA; v_call: TRBV2; clone_size: NA; j_call: TRBJ2-2; cdr3_nt: TGTGCCAGCAGTCGAGGTGGGTTAGCAGCGAACACCGGGGAGCTGTTTTTT; cdr3_aa: CASSRGGLAANTGELFF
d_call: NA; v_call: TRBV7-2; clone_size: NA; j_call: TRBJ1-3; cdr3_nt: TGTGCCAGCAGCTTAGCGACAGCGACGCTCTCTGGAAACACCATATATTTT; cdr3_aa: CASSLATATLSGNTIYF
d_call: TRBD2; v_call: TRBV7-8; clone_size: NA; j_call: TRBJ2-1; cdr3_nt: TGTGCCAGCAGCTTAGGGGCTAGCGGGAGCTCCTACAATGAGCAGTTCTTC; cdr3_aa: CASSLGASGSSYNEQFF
d_call: TRBD1; v_call: TRBV6-1; clone_size: NA; j_call: TRBJ2-4; cdr3_nt: TGTGCCAGCAGTGTCAGGGGGCCCACCCCAAGTGAGAGCATTCAGTACTTC; cdr3_aa: CASSVRGPTPSESIQYF
d_call: TRBD2; v_call: TRBV5-1; clone_size: NA; j_call: TRBJ2-1; cdr3_nt: TGCGCCAGTACTAATAGCGGGAGGAATGAGCAGTTCTTC; cdr3_aa: CASTNSGRNEQFF
d_call: TRBD1; v_call: TRBV25-1; clone_size: NA; j_call: TRBJ1-1; cdr3_nt: TGTGCCAGCAGTCGATCGACAGGGAGGAAAGCTTTCTTT; cdr3_aa: CASSRSTGRKAFF
d_call: TRBD1; v_call: TRBV3-1/TRBV3-2; clone_size: NA; j_call: TRBJ1-1; cdr3_nt: TGTGCCAGCACGATGAGGGGGCCGGGAGCTTTCTTT; cdr3_aa: CASTMRGPGAFF
d_call: NA; v_call: TRBV29-1; clone_size: NA; j_call: TRBJ2-3; cdr3_nt: TGCAGCGCGTTAGGAGGGACAGATACGCAGTATTTT; cdr3_aa: CSALGGTDTQYF